The 30 T cell receptor beta chains reported below all come from one sample, sequenced in a study of tumor-infiltrating lymphocytes in oesophageal squamous cell carcinoma. TCRdb reanalysed the PCR reads using MiXCR and keeps one entry per CDR3 protein. The sample includes about 22,000 distinct CDR3 sequences, around a third seen only once; the top ten take over 15%. Sample: esophageal tumor tissue. The receptors were sampled from a female donor with esophageal squamous cell carcinoma.

There are a few counts of this clonotype. The rearrangement joins TRBV2 to TRBJ2-2, with D possibly matching TRBD2 (6 bases). Trimming took 8 bases from V and 4 from J, leaving 14 bases between them. The CDR3 sequence is 14 residues long. Germline-derived CDR1 and CDR2 are SNHLY and FYNNEI. In DNA, the CDR3 is TGTGCCAGCCGAGAGGGACTGGTCACCGGGGAGCTGTTTTTT. Translation: CASREGLVTGELFF.

This clonotype has more than one count but fewer than ten. The rearrangement joins TRBV7-2 to TRBJ2-1, with TRBD2 matching over 12 bases. The DNA matches TRBJ2-7 better at its end, which makes the J call doubtful. The CDR3 length is 14 residues. Germline CDR1 SGHTA, CDR2 FQGNSA. CDR3 bases: TGTGCCAGCAGCCGACTAGCGGGGGCCTACGAGCAGTACTTC. Translation gives CASSRLAGAYEQYF.

CDR3 coding DNA: TGTGCCAGCAGTTACTCGCAGGGCGAGCAGTACTTC. Residues: CASSYSQGEQYF. V is TRBV6-5 and J is TRBJ2-7; weak D call: TRBD1 (5 bases). With 0 bases removed from V and 6 bases from J, the gap between germline ends came to 6 bases. Germline V CDR1 and CDR2: MNHEY, SVGAGI. The CDR3 consists of 12 residues.

In its sample, this clonotype was seen a few times. Likely a read error: the CDR3 ends without its conserved phenylalanine or tryptophan. Because the CDR3's place on the DNA is in doubt, the DNA is left out and the CDR3 is given as listed by TCRdb. V usage is TRBV6-2 or TRBV6-3 and J usage is TRBJ2-5; TRBD1, the D gene given by the table, was not confirmed from the DNA. Germline loops: CDR1 MNHEY, CDR2 SVGEGT. Termini included, the CDR3 measures 16 amino acids. CDR3 sequence reads: CASSFNGARYGYTFGS.

The chain links TRBV7-2 to TRBJ2-5; either TRBD1 or TRBD2 may fit D (7 bases each). Near its end, the DNA agrees better with TRBJ2-7, so the J call may be wrong. The CDR3 is 19 residues long. In germline, CDR1 is SGHTA, CDR2 FQGNSA. The CDR3 nucleotides read TGTGCCAGCAGCTCTCCGCGGCGCGGGGGACAGCCTACCACCTACGAGCAGTACTTC. Protein product: CASSSPRRGGQPTTYEQYF.

V gene TRBV7-2 combines with J gene TRBJ2-3; 11 nucleotides line up with TRBD1. CDR3 length: 17 amino acids. Germline values: CDR1 SGHTA, CDR2 FQGNSA. V dropped 1 base and J dropped 2; count of bases not matched to a gene: 5. CDR3 DNA: TGTGCCAGCAGCTTAGTTGGGACAGGGGGTTTCACAGATACGCAGTATTTT. Translated, it gives CASSLVGTGGFTDTQYF.

This clonotype was seen ten or more times. The rearrangement joins TRBV6-1 to TRBJ2-7; the D gene is possibly TRBD2 (5 bases). CDR1 and CDR2 (germline): MNHNS, SASEGT. The CDR3 covers 12 residues. The germline V and J ends were trimmed by 6 bases and 1 base, with 7 bases remaining between them. The CDR3 region is CASSGKSYEQYF. Here the CDR3 DNA reads TGTGCCAGCAGCGGGAAATCCTACGAGCAGTACTTC.

The sample holds many counts of this clonotype. V is TRBV11-2 and J is TRBJ2-7; 11 bases match TRBD2. The V segment lost 5 bases and the J segment 4 bases; nucleotides outside the gene matches: 7. From germline, CDR1 is SGHAT and CDR2 FQNNGV. The CDR3 length is 15 residues. CDR3 DNA: TGTGCCAGCAGCCCCGTAGCGGGAGGGGGGTACGAGCAGTACTTC. It yields the protein CASSPVAGGGYEQYF.

This clonotype was recorded a few times. This chain uses TRBV7-6 with TRBJ2-1; the match to TRBD2 covers 14 bases. The V gene end was trimmed by 5 bases and the J gene end by 0 bases; junction bases not matched to a gene: 12. Germline values: CDR1 SGHVS, CDR2 FNYEAQ. This CDR3 has 20 residues. The CDR3 DNA reads TGTGCCAGCAGCGGGGCACCGGGACTAGCGGGAGAGCTCTCCTACAATGAGCAGTTCTTC. Translating it yields CASSGAPGLAGELSYNEQFF.

A note on this clonotype: This may be a read error, as it is one base from a much larger clone. V is TRBV7-6 and J is TRBJ2-1; weak D call: TRBD1 (6 bases). Germline V lookup: CDR1 SGHVS, CDR2 FNYEAQ. V was clipped by 5 bases and J by 10 bases, with 18 bases between them. The CDR3 is made up of 14 amino acids. The CDR3 is CASSHRDTLAEQFF. DNA for the CDR3: TGTGCCAGCAGCCACCGGGACACCCTCGCCGAGCAGTTCTTC.

The genes are TRBV5-1 and TRBJ2-1; 9 bases line up with TRBD2. The germline V gene encodes CDR1 SGHRS and CDR2 YFSETQ. CDR3 length equals 16 residues. V was pared by 3 bases and J by 4 bases, with 8 bases of the junction left unmatched. The CDR3 spells CASSSQLAGLYNEQFF. The DNA of the CDR3 is TGCGCCAGCAGCTCCCAACTAGCGGGTCTATACAATGAGCAGTTCTTC.

This clonotype was counted at least ten times. The rearrangement links TRBV18 to TRBJ1-2; D ambiguous. There are 15 residues in the CDR3. Germline V gives CDR1 KGHSH, CDR2 LQKENI. V lost 3 bases to trimming and J lost 3 bases, with 14 bases between them. The CDR3 DNA is TGTGCCAGCTCACCTAACGGGAACGCGTACTATGGCTACACCTTC. Translated: CASSPNGNAYYGYTF.

This clonotype was observed many times. This chain joins TRBV19 and TRBJ2-5; possible D gene TRBD1, 6 bases. This CDR3 has 14 residues. CDR1 and CDR2 from the germline V gene are LNHDA and SQIVND (reference sequence). V was clipped by 4 bases and J by 5 bases, with 14 bases between them. DNA for the CDR3: TGTGCCAGTAGTAACCAGGGGCCGGGGGAGACCCAGTACTTC. Its protein is CASSNQGPGETQYF.

There are many counts of this clonotype. The chain links TRBV28 to TRBJ2-7; 7 positions agree with TRBD2. Unmatched junction bases numbered 10, after V lost 2 bases and J lost 3 bases. There are 16 residues in the CDR3. Per the germline V gene, CDR1 is MDHEN and CDR2 is SYDVKM. The CDR3: CASSLMSGGGYYEQYF. The CDR3 DNA is TGTGCCAGCAGTTTAATGTCGGGGGGTGGCTACTACGAGCAGTACTTC.

This clonotype was counted many times. CDR3 amino acids: CASSFSTRLHTQYF. The DNA of the CDR3 is TGTGCCAGCAGTTTCTCGACTAGACTGCATACGCAGTATTTT. This chain links TRBV27 with TRBJ2-3; tentative D call: TRBD2 (6 bases). Per the germline V gene, CDR1 is MNHEY and CDR2 is SMNVEV (reference sequence). V lost 3 bases and J 7 bases, leaving 14 bases between the germline ends. The CDR3 covers 14 residues.

Only a few counts were recorded for this clonotype. This sequence joins TRBV7-6 and TRBJ2-1, with D uncertain. Looked up from germline, CDR1 is SGHVS and CDR2 is FNYEAQ. The CDR3 extends over 14 amino acids. V lost 3 bases to trimming and J lost 3 bases, with 9 bases between them. The CDR3 protein is CASSLDGRYNEQFF. CDR3 in DNA: TGTGCCAGCAGCTTGGACGGACGCTACAATGAGCAGTTCTTC. Supplemented by reference TRBV7-6 and TRBJ2-1, the full variable domain reads GAGVSQSPRYKVTKRGQDVALRCDPISGHVSLYWYRQALGQGPEFLTYFNYEAQQDKSGLPNDRFSAERPEGSISTLTIQRTEQRDSAMYRCASSLDGRYNEQFFGPGTRLTVL.

The V gene is TRBV7-8, the J gene TRBJ2-5; D remains ambiguous. The J call is uncertain, as TRBJ2-1 better fits the DNA end. Germline V gene data show CDR1 as SGHVS and CDR2 as FQNEAQ. The CDR3 sequence is 15 residues long. This chain's CDR3 is CASSLVGQVNNEQFF. CDR3 in DNA: TGTGCCAGCAGCTTAGTCGGGCAGGTCAACAATGAGCAGTTCTTC.

The rearrangement joins TRBV6-5 to TRBJ2-5, with TRBD2 identical over 7 bases. After removal of 6 bases from V and 2 bases from J, the junction contained 15 bases not matched to a gene. Germline V gene sequence: CDR1 MNHEY, CDR2 SVGAGI. This CDR3 has 17 amino acids. CDR3: CASRGDLSLAEQETQYF. CDR3 bases: TGTGCCAGCAGGGGTGATTTGAGCCTAGCGGAGCAAGAGACCCAGTACTTC.

Regarding this clonotype: Because the CDR3 is missing its conserved closing phenylalanine or tryptophan, this is likely a read error. No DNA is shown, since the ends of the CDR3 on it are uncertain; the CDR3 is the one TCRdb lists. This rearrangement joins TRBV5-6 to TRBJ2-7; the table gives TRBD1 as D, unverified against the DNA. CDR1 and CDR2 (germline): SGHDT, YYEEEE. The CDR3 is made up of 17 amino acids, end residues included. Here the CDR3 reads CASSLMLSGTDTQYFGP.

The chain has TRBV27 and TRBJ1-2; a weak D match, TRBD1 (5 bases). This CDR3 is 12 amino acids long. The germline gives CDR1 MNHEY, CDR2 SMNVEV (reference sequence). The ends were cut back, 5 bases at V and 4 bases at J, with 8 bases in the middle. The CDR3 bases are TGTGCCAGCAGTGGGGGGGGCTATGGCTACACCTTC. Translation gives CASSGGGYGYTF.

This clonotype was seen ten or more times. The chain employs TRBV7-8 and TRBJ2-5; 8 nucleotides agree with TRBD2. Germline CDR1 SGHVS, CDR2 FQNEAQ. This CDR3 region has 13 residues. V lost 5 bases to trimming and J lost 11 bases; unmatched junction nucleotides: 10. The CDR3 is CASSLWGGGGQYF. CDR3 sequence (DNA): TGTGCCAGCAGCCTGTGGGGAGGCGGGGGGCAGTACTTC.

This clonotype was found many times. Given the absence of the conserved phenylalanine or tryptophan at the CDR3 end, a read error is likely. The limits of the CDR3 on the DNA are not certain, so only TCRdb's listed CDR3 is given. The CDR3 here is CASSIQSN. This chain joins TRBV7-8 and TRBJ2-6. Germline values: CDR1 SGHVS, CDR2 FQNEAQ. The CDR3 is 8 amino acids in total, end residues counted.

By sample fraction, this clonotype is medium-sized. V gene TRBV7-6 combines with J gene TRBJ2-3; the match to TRBD2 covers 9 bases. The CDR3 runs 19 residues. J gave up 5 bases and V 4 bases, and 19 bases lay outside the gene matches. In germline, CDR1 is SGHVS, CDR2 FNYEAQ. The CDR3 DNA is TGTGCCAGCAGCTCAGGAGGACTTGGGCGCGGGAGGGCCCAAGATACGCAGTATTTT. Its translation is CASSSGGLGRGRAQDTQYF.

The V and J genes are TRBV7-8 and TRBJ1-5; 7 nucleotides agree with TRBD1. This CDR3 comprises 18 residues. From germline, CDR1 is SGHVS and CDR2 FQNEAQ. V lost 1 base and J lost 2; bases outside the gene matches: 11. Written as DNA, the CDR3 is TGTGCCAGCAGCTTAGGCTTAGGAGGGGGCTGGCGCAATCAGCCCCAGCATTTT. Its translation is CASSLGLGGGWRNQPQHF.

This clonotype has a handful of counts. A much larger clone lies one base from this, so it may be a read error. The chain links TRBV18 to TRBJ2-5; TRBD2 aligns across 16 bases. CDR3 length equals 17 residues. Germline assignment: CDR1 KGHSH and CDR2 LQKENI. J gave up 11 bases and V 0 bases, and 9 bases lay outside the gene matches. The CDR3 region has the DNA TGTGCCAGCTCACCACCGGGACTAGCGGGAGGGTGGAATGAGCAGTACTTC. Amino acid sequence: CASSPPGLAGGWNEQYF.

This clonotype was observed at least ten times. The CDR3, as DNA: TGTGCCAGCAGCCCGGGGGGGACAGGGGTTCGGAACACTGAAGCTTTCTTT. It specifies CASSPGGTGVRNTEAFF. The chain links TRBV28 to TRBJ1-1, with 10 bases matching TRBD1. The V gene's germline CDR1 is MDHEN and CDR2 SYDVKM. The CDR3 spans 17 residues. With 6 bases clipped from V and 1 base from J, the junction kept 11 bases outside the gene matches.

In DNA, the CDR3 is TGTGCCAGCAGCCCCCTAGGGGCCTGGGGAGAGACCCAGTACTTC. This gives the protein CASSPLGAWGETQYF. The V gene is TRBV7-2, the J gene TRBJ2-1, with D possibly matching TRBD1 (5 bases). Gene TRBJ2-5 matches the end of the DNA better, so the J call may be wrong. The CDR3 is made up of 15 amino acids. CDR1 SGHTA and CDR2 FQGNSA come from the germline V gene.

The chain employs TRBV20-1 and TRBJ2-6; D is undetermined. The J call may be wrong; the DNA end is better matched by TRBJ2-4. CDR3 size: 13 residues. The germline V gene has CDR1 DFQATT and CDR2 SNEGSKA (reference sequence). The CDR3 loop reads CSYAADTKNIQYF. CDR3 DNA sequence: TGCAGCTATGCAGCAGACACCAAAAACATTCAGTACTTC.

This clonotype was detected many times. The rearrangement links TRBV12-3 or TRBV12-4 to TRBJ2-1, with 11 bases matching TRBD2. This CDR3 region has 17 residues. The ends lost 5 bases at V and 0 bases at J; junction bases unmatched: 6. The DNA for the CDR3 is TGTGCCAGCAGTCCCAATAGCGGGAGGGCCTCCTACAATGAGCAGTTCTTC. Residues: CASSPNSGRASYNEQFF.

This clonotype appeared a few times. The chain couples TRBV27 to TRBJ2-1; D perhaps matches TRBD2 (5 bases). Between the trimmed V and J ends, which lost 4 bases and 10 bases, there was a span of 14 bases. The CDR3 contains 13 residues. Germline CDR1 is MNHEY and CDR2 is SMNVEV (reference sequence). CDR3 sequence reads: CASSSGLVKEQFF. DNA of the CDR3: TGTGCCAGCAGTTCCGGACTTGTAAAAGAGCAGTTCTTC.